One and the same sample provided the 26 T cell receptor beta chains below, sequenced in a study of cytomegalovirus exposure and HLA in healthy donors. Using immunoSEQ multiplex PCR, the repertoire was profiled, and TCRdb retains in-frame clones only, with some absent. Among approximately 170,000 clones, roughly nine tenths were seen once, and the ten largest hold 3%. Material: PBMCs. The receptors come from a woman aged 18-29 years in good health and CMV-seropositive.

The chain uses TRBV5-1 and TRBJ1-1; no reliable D call. Germline CDR1 is SGHRS and CDR2 is YFSETQ. The CDR3 is 15 residues long. Deletions cut 5 bases from V and 2 bases from J, with 16 bases between. The CDR3 DNA reads as TGCGCCAGCAGAACCAGATCGACATTAAACACTGAAGCTTTCTTT. Its protein is CASRTRSTLNTEAFF.

This sequence joins TRBV5-4 and TRBJ2-7; TRBD2 agrees at 8 bases. The CDR3 has 15 amino acids. Unmatched junction bases numbered 6, after V lost 0 bases and J lost 4 bases. Germline V gives CDR1 SGHNT, CDR2 YYREEE (reference sequence). In nucleotides, the CDR3 is TGTGCCAGCAGCTTGGCCGGGACTAGGGCTTACGAGCAGTACTTC. Amino acid sequence: CASSLAGTRAYEQYF.

V gene TRBV20-1 combines with J gene TRBJ1-2; D not resolved. CDR1 and CDR2 (germline): DFQATT, SNEGSKA (reference sequence). The V end was cut by 6 bases, the J end by 7 bases, with 9 bases between. The length of the CDR3 is 10 residues. CDR3 nucleotide sequence: TGCAGTGCCCGGAGCCCTGGCTACACCTTC. Its translation is CSARSPGYTF.

The CDR3 bases are TGCGCCAGCTCCCCTGGACTGTACTCCTACGAGCAGTACTTC. It specifies CASSPGLYSYEQYF. The genes are TRBV5-1 and TRBJ2-7, with D perhaps matching TRBD2 (5 bases). V was clipped by 7 bases and J by 0 bases, with 14 bases between them. This CDR3 comprises 14 residues. Germline V gene data show CDR1 as SGHRS and CDR2 as YFSETQ.

This clone is a singleton in its sample. This rearrangement joins TRBV4-2 to TRBJ2-2, with TRBD1 matching over 7 bases. V lost 3 bases, J lost 0 bases, and 7 bases stayed unmatched. This CDR3 contains 17 residues. Per germline, CDR1 LGHNA and CDR2 YNFKEQ. The CDR3 DNA follows: TGTGCCAGCAGCCAGGATAAGGGGGCTACGAACACCGGGGAGCTGTTTTTT. This codes for CASSQDKGATNTGELFF.

The rearrangement joins TRBV7-9 to TRBJ2-3, with a possible D match to TRBD1 (5 bases). The germline V gene encodes CDR1 SEHNR and CDR2 FQNEAQ (reference sequence). This CDR3 comprises 15 residues. Between the trimmed V and J ends, which lost 2 bases and 3 bases, there was a span of 12 bases. CDR3 region: CASSLRGTRTDTQYF. The CDR3, as DNA: TGTGCCAGCAGCTTAAGGGGTACCCGAACAGATACGCAGTATTTT.

The V and J genes are TRBV7-6 and TRBJ2-2, with 15 bases fitting TRBD2. Trimming removed 5 bases from V and 4 bases from J; junction bases left unmatched: 11. Germline V CDR1 and CDR2: SGHVS, FNYEAQ. The CDR3 runs to 19 residues. The CDR3: CASSLRGTSGRSGTGELFF. CDR3 in DNA: TGTGCCAGCAGCCTCCGAGGGACTAGCGGGAGGTCGGGCACCGGGGAGCTGTTTTTT.

This clone has just a few counts. The chain couples TRBV28 to TRBJ1-1; 9 positions match TRBD1. CDR1 MDHEN and CDR2 SYDVKM come from the germline V gene. The J segment lost 2 bases and the V segment lost 8 bases, leaving 6 bases of the junction unmatched. The CDR3 has 14 residues. CDR3 protein: CASVNRGPNTEAFF. The CDR3 DNA reads TGTGCCAGCGTAAACAGGGGGCCTAACACTGAAGCTTTCTTT.

DNA of the CDR3: TGTGCCAGCAGTTTATCCGGGGAGACCCAGTACTTC. Amino acid sequence: CASSLSGETQYF. V gene TRBV27 combines with J gene TRBJ2-5; unclear D gene. Germline CDR1 and CDR2: MNHEY and SMNVEV (reference sequence). The CDR3 contains 12 residues. V was shortened by 0 bases and J by 5 bases, with 4 bases between the two germline ends.

The rearrangement links TRBV6-6 to TRBJ1-6; D ambiguous. The CDR3 runs to 15 residues. V was shortened by 5 bases and J by 0 bases, with 8 bases between the two germline ends. Germline CDR1 and CDR2: MNHNY and SVGAGI (reference sequence). The CDR3, as DNA: TGTGCCAGCAGTGTTACTAGCTCCTATAATTCACCCCTCCACTTT. Translation: CASSVTSSYNSPLHF.

This chain links TRBV6-1 with TRBJ2-7; D is possibly TRBD1 (6 bases). Trimming cost V 8 bases and J 5 bases, with 16 bases left between them. The germline CDR1 and CDR2 sequences are MNHNS and SASEGT. This CDR3 is built from 13 residues. In DNA, the CDR3 is TGTGCCAGCCGGGAAGGACAGATCAACGAGCAGTACTTC. This gives the protein CASREGQINEQYF.

This clone has a single count. The genes are TRBV4-2 and TRBJ2-7, with 7 bases aligning to TRBD2. The CDR3 covers 18 residues. Per the germline V gene, CDR1 is LGHNA and CDR2 is YNFKEQ. V lost 1 base, J lost 1 base, and 13 bases stayed unmatched. The DNA for the CDR3 is TGTGCCAGCAGCCAAGGAGTAGCGGGCGACTCGATTTCCTACGAGCAGTACTTC. Amino acids: CASSQGVAGDSISYEQYF.

V and J are TRBV18 and TRBJ1-3, with D maybe TRBD1 (6 bases). The V gene's germline CDR1 is KGHSH and CDR2 LQKENI. The CDR3 is 14 residues long. V lost 2 bases to trimming and J lost 3 bases, with 8 bases between them. In DNA, the CDR3 is TGTGCCAGCTCACCAACAGGGTTTGGAAACACCATATATTTT. Residues: CASSPTGFGNTIYF.

This chain connects TRBV5-8 to TRBJ2-7, with 7 bases matching TRBD1. The CDR3 is 14 amino acids. Germline loops: CDR1 SGHTS, CDR2 YDEGEE. Unmatched junction bases numbered 6, after V lost 4 bases and J lost 2 bases. CDR3 region: CASSPRQGAYEQYF. The CDR3 DNA is TGTGCCAGCAGCCCCCGACAGGGAGCCTACGAGCAGTACTTC. The full variable domain, in which reference TRBV5-8 and TRBJ2-7 provide the parts outside the CDR3, is EAGVTQSPTHLIKTRGQQATLRCSPISGHTSVYWYQQALGLGLQFLLWYDEGEERNRGNFPPRFSGRQFPNYSSELNVNALELEDSALYLCASSPRQGAYEQYFGPGTRLTVT.

The chain recombines TRBV5-4 with TRBJ2-7, with 12 bases lining up with TRBD2. This CDR3 has 15 amino acids. The germline V gene has CDR1 SGHNT and CDR2 YYREEE (reference sequence). V lost 3 bases to trimming and J lost 3 bases; unmatched junction nucleotides: 4. The chain's CDR3 is CASSSGLAGSYEQYF. In DNA form, the CDR3 reads TGTGCCAGCAGCTCTGGACTAGCGGGAAGCTACGAGCAGTACTTC. Together with reference TRBV5-4 and TRBJ2-7, the CDR3 gives the full variable domain: ETGVTQSPTHLIKTRGQQVTLRCSSQSGHNTVSWYQQALGQGPQFIFQYYREEENGRGNFPPRFSGLQFPNYSSELNVNALELDDSALYLCASSSGLAGSYEQYFGPGTRLTVT.

V and J are TRBV7-8 and TRBJ2-5; D remains unclear. CDR1 is SGHVS and CDR2 is FQNEAQ in the germline V gene. V was trimmed by 2 bases and J by 0 bases, leaving 10 bases between them. This CDR3 has 15 residues. The CDR3 sequence: CASSLTRLYQETQYF. Written as DNA, the CDR3 is TGTGCCAGCAGCTTAACGCGCCTGTACCAAGAGACCCAGTACTTC.

In this sample, this clone turned up a few times. The rearrangement joins TRBV6-4 to TRBJ1-6, with 8 bases aligning to TRBD1. The V segment lost 5 bases and the J segment 7 bases; nucleotides outside the gene matches: 4. This CDR3 has 14 amino acids. Germline values: CDR1 MRHNA, CDR2 SNTAGT. The CDR3 nucleotides are TGTGCCAGCAGTAAGACAGGGGTCAATTCACCCCTCCACTTT. This encodes CASSKTGVNSPLHF.

The rearrangement links TRBV15 to TRBJ2-7; 9 bases map to TRBD2. The CDR3 loop spans 16 amino acids. Germline CDR1 is LNHNV and CDR2 is YYDKDF (reference sequence). V dropped 0 bases and J dropped 6; count of bases not matched to a gene: 9. CDR3 DNA sequence: TGTGCCACCAGCAGAGATACGGCTAGCGGGGTCGGCGAGCAGTACTTC. Amino acid sequence: CATSRDTASGVGEQYF.

This clone was observed a few times. The rearrangement links TRBV5-1 to TRBJ1-2; 8 bases line up with TRBD1. Trimming took 7 bases from V and 8 from J; bases not matched to a gene: 16. The V gene's germline CDR1 is SGHRS and CDR2 YFSETQ. The CDR3 loop spans 15 amino acids. The CDR3 DNA sequence: TGCGCCAGCTCGCCCGGACAGGGCCTCCGAGAGGGCTACACCTTC. Protein: CASSPGQGLREGYTF.

The rearrangement uses TRBV4-2 and TRBJ2-7; D perhaps matches TRBD2 (6 bases). V lost 0 bases to trimming and J lost 3 bases, with 12 bases between them. The germline V gene has CDR1 LGHNA and CDR2 YNFKEQ. The CDR3 is 15 residues long. CDR3 coding DNA: TGTGCCAGCAGCCAAGATCCCGGGAGAAACTACGAGCAGTACTTC. As protein: CASSQDPGRNYEQYF.

The V and J genes are TRBV4-3 and TRBJ2-5; D is undetermined. V was clipped by 0 bases and J by 0 bases, with 5 bases between them. Germline CDR1 LGHNA, CDR2 YSLEER. This CDR3 has 14 amino acids. The CDR3 coding sequence is TGCGCCAGCAGCCAAGACAGGTACCAAGAGACCCAGTACTTC. This gives the protein CASSQDRYQETQYF.

The CDR3 loop is CASSAAGGGETQYF. In DNA form, the CDR3 reads TGCGCCAGCAGTGCGGCAGGGGGCGGTGAGACCCAGTACTTC. This chain connects TRBV10-1 to TRBJ2-5; 8 bases line up with TRBD1. J gave up 5 bases and V 4 bases, and 6 bases lay outside the gene matches. Germline CDR1 WNHNN, CDR2 SYGVQD (reference sequence). CDR3 length: 14 residues.

This clone was found once. The chain joins TRBV6-6 to TRBJ2-7, with TRBD1 identical over 7 bases. This CDR3 has 14 residues. Per the germline V gene, CDR1 is MNHNY and CDR2 is SVGAGI (reference sequence). V gave up 6 bases and J gave up 5 bases; unmatched junction bases: 10. The CDR3, as DNA: TGTGCCAGCAGCCCTTCGACAGGGTGGCACGAGCAGTACTTC. Protein: CASSPSTGWHEQYF.

This chain connects TRBV4-1 to TRBJ2-3; D is perhaps TRBD2 (5 bases). The V end lost 0 bases, the J end lost 0 bases, and 10 bases lay between the germline ends. Per the germline V gene, CDR1 is MGHRA and CDR2 is YSYEKL. CDR3 size: 16 residues. DNA for the CDR3: TGCGCCAGCAGCCAAGATTCGGGGTATAGCACAGATACGCAGTATTTT. It yields the protein CASSQDSGYSTDTQYF.

The chain joins TRBV11-2 to TRBJ2-5; no reliable D call. The CDR3 runs to 17 residues. V lost 0 bases and J 2 bases, leaving 16 bases between the germline ends. The germline V gene encodes CDR1 SGHAT and CDR2 FQNNGV. The DNA of the CDR3 is TGTGCCAGCAGCTTAGATAGTTGGCGGAAGGAACAAGAGACCCAGTACTTC. Translated, it gives CASSLDSWRKEQETQYF.

The chain couples TRBV6-5 to TRBJ1-1; D remains ambiguous. Germline V gene sequence: CDR1 MNHEY, CDR2 SVGAGI. Between the trimmed V and J ends, which lost 0 bases and 3 bases, there was a span of 8 bases. This CDR3 is built from 14 residues. DNA of the CDR3: TGTGCCAGCAGTTACTCGTCCGGGGACACTGAAGCTTTCTTT. This codes for CASSYSSGDTEAFF.